This T cell receptor (beta chain) was sequenced during a study of T cell clusters in autoimmune cytopenias. Study details: Per sample, median TRB depth was about 52,000 reads, yielding a median roughly 2,000 distinct clonotypes.

Each sample's input was around 270 ng genomic DNA, 40,000 or so genome equivalents. This CDR3 has 14 residues. Germline assignment: CDR1 SGHNT and CDR2 YYREEE (reference sequence). This clonotype is deemed medium-sized by its frequency. One tube held mixed TRB-A and TRB-B primer pools for touch-down PCR. No DNA is given; TCRdb re-called the multiplex PCR reads and lists each CDR3 protein once. The sample data list 12,000 or so distinct CDR3 sequences. The same specimen was also included in a second study, on T cell repertoires in aging, cancer and after chemotherapy. That study adds: Untreated cancer patients had significantly lower blood TCR diversity than age-matched healthy donors.

The sample taken for sequencing was peripheral blood. V and J are TRBV5-4 and TRBJ1-1. This TCR was sampled from a human donor in good health. The CDR3 sequence: CASSLWSGNTEAFF.